Each of the 23 T cell receptor beta chains below was sequenced from the same sample in a study of OX40 agonist ivuxolimab in advanced cancers. The data were produced by immunoSEQ multiplex PCR, yet TCRdb's version contains in-frame clones alone and is incomplete. The table records about 86,000 clones, around nine tenths of them present only once. Sequenced here: CD4+ or CD8+ T cells sorted from blood, sampled in a trial of the OX40 agonist ivuxolimab. The receptors shown here come from an adult with an advanced solid tumor such as melanoma, head and neck, liver or kidney cancer.

CDR3 amino acids: CASPRGDRDNEQFF. The CDR3, as DNA: TGCGCCAGCCCCCGAGGCGACAGAGACAATGAGCAGTTCTTC. The chain uses TRBV10-2 and TRBJ2-1, with a possible D match to TRBD1 (5 bases). The germline V and J ends were trimmed by 8 bases and 5 bases, with 16 bases remaining between them. The germline CDR1 and CDR2 sequences are WSHSY and SAAADI. This CDR3 is 14 amino acids long.

This clone was found once. The rearrangement links TRBV18 to TRBJ1-4; possible D gene TRBD1, 5 bases. CDR1 is KGHSH and CDR2 is LQKENI in the germline V gene. V was trimmed by 1 base and J by 7 bases, leaving 10 bases between them. The CDR3 is made up of 14 amino acids. For the CDR3, the DNA is TGTGCCAGCTCACCACAGGGACTTGCTGAAAAACTGTTTTTT. As protein: CASSPQGLAEKLFF.

The chain links TRBV6-1 to TRBJ2-7; the match to TRBD1 covers 7 bases. Unmatched junction bases numbered 5, after V lost 6 bases and J lost 3 bases. Looked up from germline, CDR1 is MNHNS and CDR2 is SASEGT. CDR3 length equals 13 residues. CDR3 in amino acids: CASSDRDGYEQYF. As DNA, the CDR3 is TGTGCCAGCAGCGACAGGGATGGCTACGAGCAGTACTTC.

This rearrangement joins TRBV18 to TRBJ2-7; perhaps TRBD2 as D (5 bases). V lost 3 bases and J 6 bases, leaving 18 bases between the germline ends. Looked up from germline, CDR1 is KGHSH and CDR2 is LQKENI. The CDR3 loop spans 15 amino acids. The CDR3 nucleotides read TGTGCCAGCTCACCCCCGAGGACTCTCTTCGGCGAGCAGTACTTC. Encoded protein: CASSPPRTLFGEQYF.

This clone was seen a handful of times. The chain is built from TRBV19 and TRBJ2-1, with D uncertain. The length of the CDR3 is 15 residues. Germline values: CDR1 LNHDA, CDR2 SQIVND (reference sequence). Trimming stripped 7 bases from V and 3 bases from J, with 16 bases between. The CDR3 region is CASTPLGSHYNEQFF. DNA of the CDR3: TGTGCCAGTACGCCGCTGGGCAGCCACTACAATGAGCAGTTCTTC.

The V and J genes are TRBV19 and TRBJ2-2; TRBD1 agrees at 7 bases. In germline, CDR1 is LNHDA, CDR2 SQIVND (reference sequence). V shed 4 bases and J 6 bases; nucleotides not matched to a gene: 8. This CDR3 has 15 residues. The DNA of the CDR3 is TGTGCCAGTAGTACACACAGGGGTGGGGCCGGGGAGCTGTTTTTT. As protein: CASSTHRGGAGELFF.

The chain employs TRBV4-2 and TRBJ2-5; the match to TRBD2 covers 13 bases. This CDR3 region has 18 residues. J was trimmed by 4 bases and V by 3 bases; bases with no gene match: 11. The germline V gene has CDR1 LGHNA and CDR2 YNFKEQ. The CDR3 DNA follows: TGTGCCAGCAGCCACGGGACTAGCGGGACCCCCGCTGGAGAGACCCAGTACTTC. Its translation: CASSHGTSGTPAGETQYF.

The chain employs TRBV9 and TRBJ1-1, with 7 bases matching TRBD1. J gave up 1 base and V 5 bases, and 8 bases lay outside the gene matches. CDR1 SGDLS and CDR2 YYNGEE come from the germline V gene. The CDR3 contains 15 residues. The CDR3 coding sequence is TGTGCCAGCAGTCCCTCGGGACAGCCGAACACTGAAGCTTTCTTT. Translation: CASSPSGQPNTEAFF.

This chain connects TRBV7-2 to TRBJ2-1; D gene ambiguous. Germline V lookup: CDR1 SGHTA, CDR2 FQGNSA. V lost 3 bases to trimming and J lost 9 bases, with 12 bases between them. The CDR3 contains 13 residues. CDR3 DNA sequence: TGTGCCAGCAGCTTCTTTATTGGCGTTGAGCAGTTCTTC. Translation: CASSFFIGVEQFF.

The V gene is TRBV4-1, the J gene TRBJ2-1; TRBD1 matches 8 bases. Trimming took 0 bases from V and 3 from J; bases not matched to a gene: 7. CDR3 size: 17 residues. Looked up from germline, CDR1 is MGHRA and CDR2 is YSYEKL. CDR3 in amino acids: CASSQDQGQARYNEQFF. DNA for the CDR3: TGCGCCAGCAGCCAAGATCAGGGACAGGCCCGCTACAATGAGCAGTTCTTC.

The chain joins TRBV5-1 to TRBJ2-3; TRBD2 matches 11 bases. The germline gives CDR1 SGHRS, CDR2 YFSETQ. V shed 5 bases, J shed 2 bases, and the junction held 4 bases outside the gene matches. The CDR3 has 15 amino acids. The CDR3 DNA sequence: TGCGCCAGCAGAAGACTAGCGGGACTCACAGATACGCAGTATTTT. It specifies CASRRLAGLTDTQYF.

This clone was detected only once. V gene TRBV14 combines with J gene TRBJ2-7; D is unclear. CDR1 and CDR2 (germline): SGHDN, FVKESK. V lost 1 base and J 1 base, leaving 8 bases between the germline ends. The CDR3 contains 14 residues. In nucleotides, the CDR3 is TGTGCCAGCAGCCAAGGGCTGGATTCCTACGAGCAGTACTTC. Translation: CASSQGLDSYEQYF. Combining the CDR3 with reference TRBV14 and TRBJ2-7 gives the whole variable domain EAGVTQFPSHSVIEKGQTVTLRCDPISGHDNLYWYRRVMGKEIKFLLHFVKESKQDESGMPNNRFLAERTGGTYSTLKVQPAELEDSGVYFCASSQGLDSYEQYFGPGTRLTVT.

The chain links TRBV29-1 to TRBJ1-1, with D possibly matching TRBD1 (5 bases). The CDR3 runs 13 residues. Trimming stripped 7 bases from V and 4 bases from J, with 16 bases between. Germline CDR1 is SQVTM and CDR2 is ANQGSEA. Written as DNA, the CDR3 is TGCAGCGCTGCTGGCGGGGGTAGCACTGAAGCTTTCTTT. Protein product: CSAAGGGSTEAFF.

V is TRBV27 and J is TRBJ2-2, with 10 bases lining up with TRBD1. Unmatched junction bases numbered 18, after V lost 1 base and J lost 7 bases. Germline CDR1 is MNHEY and CDR2 is SMNVEV (reference sequence). The CDR3 contains 20 residues. CDR3 DNA: TGTGCCAGCAGTTTATTCCTCACTCCTGCTGACAGGGGGCAGGGCGGGGAGCTGTTTTTT. Amino acid sequence: CASSLFLTPADRGQGGELFF.

The chain has TRBV9 and TRBJ2-3; 10 bases line up with TRBD1. The CDR3 spans 14 residues. V was pared by 4 bases and J by 6 bases, with 5 bases of the junction left unmatched. Germline values: CDR1 SGDLS, CDR2 YYNGEE. CDR3 DNA: TGTGCCAGCAGCCTGACAGGGGGCTGGGATACGCAGTATTTT. Its translation: CASSLTGGWDTQYF.

This CDR3 reads CASSPLSGANVLTF. The CDR3 DNA is TGTGCCAGCTCACCACTCTCTGGGGCCAACGTCCTGACTTTC. V and J are TRBV18 and TRBJ2-6; D unresolved. Germline assignment: CDR1 KGHSH and CDR2 LQKENI. Trimming removed 1 base at V and 0 bases at J, with 1 base between. The CDR3 totals 14 residues.

The chain has TRBV27 and TRBJ2-7; the D gene could be TRBD1 or TRBD2 (5 bases each). Germline CDR1 and CDR2: MNHEY and SMNVEV (reference sequence). V was clipped by 8 bases and J by 5 bases, with 22 bases between them. The CDR3 covers 15 residues. The chain's CDR3 is CASLLPGLLINEQYF. In DNA, the CDR3 is TGTGCCAGCCTCCTCCCGGGGCTCCTTATCAACGAGCAGTACTTC.

The rearrangement links TRBV7-3 to TRBJ1-5; D is uncertain. Looked up from germline, CDR1 is SGHTA and CDR2 is FQGTGA. Trimming left V 3 bases short and J 5 bases short, with 8 bases between. This CDR3 has 13 residues. This chain's CDR3 is CASSLGGDQPQHF. The CDR3 nucleotides are TGTGCCAGCAGCTTGGGCGGGGATCAGCCCCAGCATTTT. The full variable domain, completed using reference TRBV7-3 and TRBJ1-5, is GAGVSQTPSNKVTEKGKYVELRCDPISGHTALYWYRQSLGQGPEFLIYFQGTGAADDSGLPNDRFFAVRPEGSVSTLKIQRTERGDSAVYLCASSLGGDQPQHFGDGTRLSIL.

V gene TRBV11-2 combines with J gene TRBJ2-7, with D possibly being TRBD1 (5 bases). Germline V lookup: CDR1 SGHAT, CDR2 FQNNGV. The V gene lost 6 bases and the J gene lost 7 bases, with 10 bases spanning the gap. The CDR3 runs 11 residues. The CDR3 DNA sequence: TGTGCCAGCAGAGACAGTGGAGAGCAGTACTTC. Protein sequence: CASRDSGEQYF. The complete variable domain, with remaining parts taken from reference TRBV11-2 and TRBJ2-7, reads EAGVAQSPRYKIIEKRQSVAFWCNPISGHATLYWYQQILGQGPKLLIQFQNNGVVDDSQLPKDRFSAERLKGVDSTLKIQPAKLEDSAVYLCASRDSGEQYFGPGTRLTVT.

The J gene is TRBJ1-2, the V gene TRBV7-9, with TRBD1 identical over 8 bases. Looked up from germline, CDR1 is SEHNR and CDR2 is FQNEAQ (reference sequence). V was pared by 5 bases and J by 8 bases, with 13 bases of the junction left unmatched. This CDR3 spans 15 amino acids. Here the CDR3 reads CASSSSPTGGKGYTF. Written as DNA, the CDR3 is TGTGCCAGCAGCAGCTCCCCTACAGGGGGTAAGGGCTACACCTTC.

V is TRBV11-2 and J is TRBJ1-3; D ambiguous. Deletions cut 6 bases from V and 8 bases from J, with 17 bases between. The length of the CDR3 is 14 residues. The germline CDR1 and CDR2 sequences are SGHAT and FQNNGV. CDR3 region: CASSSPHPVHTIYF. CDR3 sequence (DNA): TGTGCCAGCAGTTCCCCCCACCCTGTTCACACCATATATTTT.

This chain joins TRBV5-6 and TRBJ1-2; D ambiguous. The germline V gene has CDR1 SGHDT and CDR2 YYEEEE. The ends were cut back, 0 bases at V and 4 bases at J, with 16 bases in the middle. The CDR3 contains 16 residues. DNA of the CDR3: TGTGCCAGCAGCTTGGATCGCGGAGGACTTTTCTATGGCTACACCTTC. Amino acids: CASSLDRGGLFYGYTF.

This clone appeared once. The rearrangement uses TRBV28 and TRBJ1-1, with D perhaps matching TRBD1 (5 bases). The CDR3 has 13 amino acids. Germline CDR1 MDHEN, CDR2 SYDVKM. V dropped 1 base and J dropped 4 bases, with 7 bases sitting between them. The CDR3 protein is CASSLSGGTEAFF. The CDR3 coding sequence is TGTGCCAGCAGTTTATCGGGGGGCACTGAAGCTTTCTTT.